Many counts were recorded for the clone carrying this T cell receptor beta chain. These data originate in a study of T and B cells in COVID-19 patients. Study-level information: Peripheral blood came from COVID-19 patients with active infection or after recovery. The recovered cohort's median age was approximately 34 years, versus less than 70 years in active infection.

BIOMED2 TRB-A/B primer pools were used in multiplex TRB PCR. Each CDR3 protein gets one entry after TCRdb re-called the multiplex PCR reads with MiXCR. Here the sample spans approximately 26,000 distinct CDR3 sequences, 32% being singletons. V lost 5 bases, J lost 5 bases, and 15 bases lay in between. In germline, CDR1 is SGHAT, CDR2 FQDESV (reference sequence). This CDR3 region has 14 residues. From blood, about 240-550 ng of genomic DNA served as TRB template. The source is a human donor who had recovered from COVID-19. The V and J genes are TRBV11-1 and TRBJ1-1; D is unclear. Sequences were obtained from blood. The CDR3 is CASSLTQVWTEAFF. In DNA form, the CDR3 reads TGTGCCAGCAGCCTTACCCAGGTCTGGACTGAAGCTTTCTTT. Combining the CDR3 with reference TRBV11-1 and TRBJ1-1 gives the whole variable domain EAEVAQSPRYKITEKSQAVAFWCDPISGHATLYWYRQILGQGPELLVQFQDESVVDDSQLPKDRFSAERLKGVDSTLKIQPAELGDSAMYLCASSLTQVWTEAFFGQGTRLTVV.